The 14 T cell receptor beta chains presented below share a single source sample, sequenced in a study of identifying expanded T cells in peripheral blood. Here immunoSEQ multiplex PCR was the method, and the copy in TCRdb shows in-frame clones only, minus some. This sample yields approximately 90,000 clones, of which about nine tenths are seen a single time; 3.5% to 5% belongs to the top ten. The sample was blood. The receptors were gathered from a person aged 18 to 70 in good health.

This chain's CDR3 is CASSALSGQETQYF. In nucleotides, the CDR3 is TGTGCCAGCAGCGCTTTAAGCGGGCAAGAGACCCAGTACTTC. The chain joins TRBV9 to TRBJ2-5; a weak D match, TRBD2 (6 bases). Trimming stripped 3 bases from V and 2 bases from J, with 11 bases between. This CDR3 has 14 residues. Per germline, CDR1 SGDLS and CDR2 YYNGEE.

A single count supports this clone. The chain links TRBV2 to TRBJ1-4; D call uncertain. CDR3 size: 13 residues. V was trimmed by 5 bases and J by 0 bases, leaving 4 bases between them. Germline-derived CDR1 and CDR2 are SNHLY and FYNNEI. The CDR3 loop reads CASSPATNEKLFF. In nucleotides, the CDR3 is TGTGCCAGCAGTCCGGCAACTAATGAAAAACTGTTTTTT. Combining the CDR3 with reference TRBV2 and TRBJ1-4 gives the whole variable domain EPEVTQTPSHQVTQMGQEVILRCVPISNHLYFYWYRQILGQKVEFLVSFYNNEISEKSEIFDDQFSVERPDGSNFTLKIRSTKLEDSAMYFCASSPATNEKLFFGSGTQLSVL.

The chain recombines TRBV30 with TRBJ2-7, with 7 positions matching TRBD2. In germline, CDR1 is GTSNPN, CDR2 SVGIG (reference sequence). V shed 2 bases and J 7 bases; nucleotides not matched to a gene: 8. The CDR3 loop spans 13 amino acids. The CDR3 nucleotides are TGTGCCTGGAGTTCTAGCGGTACAAGGGAGCAGTACTTC. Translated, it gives CAWSSSGTREQYF.

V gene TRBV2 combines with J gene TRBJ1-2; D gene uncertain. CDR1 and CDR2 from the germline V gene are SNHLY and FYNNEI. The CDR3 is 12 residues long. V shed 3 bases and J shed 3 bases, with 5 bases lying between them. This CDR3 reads CASSESYYGYTF. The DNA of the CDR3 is TGTGCCAGCAGTGAGAGCTACTATGGCTACACCTTC.

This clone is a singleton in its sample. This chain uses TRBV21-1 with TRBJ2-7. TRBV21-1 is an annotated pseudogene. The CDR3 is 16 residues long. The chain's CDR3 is CASSRRMTPGANEQYF. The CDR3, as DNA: TGTGCCAGCAGCAGACGAATGACTCCGGGGGCCAACGAGCAGTACTTC.

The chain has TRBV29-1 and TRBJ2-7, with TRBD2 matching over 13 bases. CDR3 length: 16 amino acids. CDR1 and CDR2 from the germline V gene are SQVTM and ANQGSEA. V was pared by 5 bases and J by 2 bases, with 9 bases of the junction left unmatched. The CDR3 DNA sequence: TGCAGCGTTTTTGGACTAGCGGGAGATGTTACCTACGAGCAGTACTTC. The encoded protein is CSVFGLAGDVTYEQYF.

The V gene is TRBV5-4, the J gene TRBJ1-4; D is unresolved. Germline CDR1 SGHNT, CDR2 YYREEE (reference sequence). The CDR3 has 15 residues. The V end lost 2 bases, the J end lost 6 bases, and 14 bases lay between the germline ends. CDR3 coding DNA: TGTGCCAGCAGCTTCGAAAAGGGAGTGGATGAAAAACTGTTTTTT. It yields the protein CASSFEKGVDEKLFF.

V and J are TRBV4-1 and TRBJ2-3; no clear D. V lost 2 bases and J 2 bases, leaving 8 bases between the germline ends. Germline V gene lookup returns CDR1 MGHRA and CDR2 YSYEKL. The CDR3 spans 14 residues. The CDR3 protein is CASSQNTPTDTQYF. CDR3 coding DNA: TGCGCCAGCAGCCAAAACACCCCCACAGATACGCAGTATTTT.

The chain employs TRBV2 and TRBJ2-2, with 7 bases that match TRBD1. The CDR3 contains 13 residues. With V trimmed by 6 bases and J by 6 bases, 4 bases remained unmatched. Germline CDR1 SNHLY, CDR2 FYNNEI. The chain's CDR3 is CASRETGSGELFF. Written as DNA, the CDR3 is TGTGCCAGCAGGGAGACAGGGTCCGGGGAGCTGTTTTTT.

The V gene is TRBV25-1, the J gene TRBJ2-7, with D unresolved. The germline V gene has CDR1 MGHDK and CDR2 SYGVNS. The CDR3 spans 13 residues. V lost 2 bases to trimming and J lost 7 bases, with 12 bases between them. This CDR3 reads CASSEGVGWEQYF. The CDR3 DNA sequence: TGTGCCAGCAGTGAAGGAGTTGGGTGGGAGCAGTACTTC.

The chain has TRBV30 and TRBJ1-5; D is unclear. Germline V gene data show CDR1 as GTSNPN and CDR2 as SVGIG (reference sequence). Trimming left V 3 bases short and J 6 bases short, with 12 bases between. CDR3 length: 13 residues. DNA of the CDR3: TGTGCCTGGAGCCCCCGGGTTGGTCAGCCCCAGCATTTT. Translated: CAWSPRVGQPQHF.

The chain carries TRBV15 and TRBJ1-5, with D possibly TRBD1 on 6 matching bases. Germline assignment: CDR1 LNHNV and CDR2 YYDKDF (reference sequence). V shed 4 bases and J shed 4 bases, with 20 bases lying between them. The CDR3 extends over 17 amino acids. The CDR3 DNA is TGTGCCACCAGCAAATCGAACAGGGATTGGGGTAATCAGCCCCAGCATTTT. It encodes CATSKSNRDWGNQPQHF.

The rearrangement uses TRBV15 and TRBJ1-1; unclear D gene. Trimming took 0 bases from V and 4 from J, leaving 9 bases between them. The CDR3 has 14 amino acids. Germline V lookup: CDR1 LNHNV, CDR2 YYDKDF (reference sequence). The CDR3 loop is CATSRDRGSTEAFF. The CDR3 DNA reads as TGTGCCACCAGCAGAGATCGGGGTAGCACTGAAGCTTTCTTT.

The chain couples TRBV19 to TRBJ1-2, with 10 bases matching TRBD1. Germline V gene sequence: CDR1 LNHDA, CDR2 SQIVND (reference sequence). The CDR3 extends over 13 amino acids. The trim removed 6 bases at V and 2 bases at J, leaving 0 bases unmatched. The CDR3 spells CASRGQGNYGYTF. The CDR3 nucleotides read TGTGCCAGTAGGGGACAGGGGAACTATGGCTACACCTTC. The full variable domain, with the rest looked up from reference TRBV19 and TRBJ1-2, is DGGITQSPKYLFRKEGQNVTLSCEQNLNHDAMYWYRQDPGQGLRLIYYSQIVNDFQKGDIAEGYSVSREKKESFPLTVTSAQKNPTAFYLCASRGQGNYGYTFGSGTRLTVV.